What follows describes a single T cell receptor beta chain. The antigen is undetermined. The entry originates in a study of regulatory T cells in long-lasting Graves disease. Broader study findings: Persistent disease showed a preference for TRBV28, TRBJ1-2 and TRBJ2-5. For persistent Graves' patients, TCR diversity was lower than for newly diagnosed ones.

TCR beta libraries were built with iRepertoire HTBI primers and Arm-PCR of CDR3 regions. Via MiXCR, TCRdb re-called the multiplex PCR reads, giving one row per CDR3 protein. This sample has 400,000 to 500,000 distinct CDR3 sequences, with around 23% found just once. The CDR3 runs to 14 residues. Trimming removed 8 bases from V and 8 bases from J; junction bases left unmatched: 12. Specified time point: persistent/refractory GD, antithyroid drugs over 5 years with positive TRAb. TCR sequences were obtained from RNA taken from PBMCs. Patients all came to the study from an endocrinology department in Xi'an, China.

Sequenced here: peripheral blood mononuclear cells (PBMCs), sampled when the disease was refractory, from a patient treated with antithyroid drugs. The chain combines TRBV12-3 or TRBV12-4 with TRBJ2-1, with TRBD2 identical over 7 bases. The TCR comes from a female donor with Graves disease. CDR3 nucleotides: TGTGCCAGCTCAACCGGGACTAAGGCAGATGAGCAGTTCTTC. Its translation is CASSTGTKADEQFF.